What follows are 22 T cell receptor beta chains derived from one specimen sequenced in a study of T-cell reconstitution after alpha-beta-depleted transplantation in children (TCRdb year 2016). The sample's treatment or condition label, decoded: allogeneic hematopoietic cell transplantation with graft depleted of TCRalphabeta T cells and CD19 B cells. The library relied on PCR. Sequenced using an Illumina HiSeq 2500. Molecular barcoding was employed in the preparation of TCR libraries, with unique molecular identifiers being used to normalize TCRbeta repertoire quantification. The raw public data were reprocessed by TCRdb itself: fastp quality trimming at Q25, MiXCR clonotype calling, in-frame beta chains only. Rows with one shared CDR3 protein collapse into an entry with the most common genes and DNA. This sample gives hundreds of thousands of distinct CDR3 sequences in total; roughly 14% of them show up just once. The ten most abundant clones make up 0.79% of the sample.

Sequenced here: PBMCs, sampled before TCRalphabeta/CD19-depleted stem cell transplant. All receptors come from a girl aged 2 to 10 with congenital amegakaryocytic thrombocytopenia, due to receive a stem cell transplant.

The rearrangement uses TRBV12-3 or TRBV12-4 and TRBJ2-1; D gene ambiguous. V was trimmed by 3 bases and J by 8 bases, leaving 17 bases between them. This CDR3 region has 15 residues. CDR3 residues: CASSFWTFLLDEQFF. The CDR3, as DNA: TGTGCCAGCAGTTTCTGGACGTTTTTGTTGGATGAGCAGTTCTTC.

This clonotype turned up a few times. The chain employs TRBV11-2 and TRBJ2-2; tentatively, D is TRBD2 (6 bases). This CDR3 comprises 15 residues. Looked up from germline, CDR1 is SGHAT and CDR2 is FQNNGV. The V end lost 5 bases, the J end lost 7 bases, and 17 bases lay between the germline ends. CDR3 region: CASSRRKTRVGELFF. The CDR3, as DNA: TGTGCCAGCAGCCGCCGGAAGACTAGGGTCGGGGAGCTGTTTTTT.

The chain couples TRBV29-1 to TRBJ2-7, with D possibly matching TRBD2 (5 bases). This CDR3 comprises 14 residues. Germline-derived CDR1 and CDR2 are SQVTM and ANQGSEA. V lost 5 bases and J 3 bases, leaving 17 bases between the germline ends. CDR3 DNA sequence: TGCAGCGTTCGTGTCGGTCCTCGGGGCTACGAGCAGTACTTC. Residues: CSVRVGPRGYEQYF.

The chain uses TRBV12-3 or TRBV12-4 and TRBJ2-7; 11 bases match TRBD2. The ends lost 5 bases at V and 6 bases at J; junction bases unmatched: 18. The CDR3 spans 18 residues. Written as DNA, the CDR3 is TGTGCCAGCAGTCTATATAGCGGGAGGGCCCCCCGGATTCGCGAGCAGTACTTC. Translating gives CASSLYSGRAPRIREQYF.

In this sample, this clonotype turned up a few times. The V call is TRBV5-1, the J call TRBJ2-7, with D possibly TRBD2 on 6 matching bases. Germline V CDR1 and CDR2: SGHRS, YFSETQ. The CDR3 has 15 residues. V lost 4 bases to trimming and J lost 4 bases, with 18 bases between them. The CDR3 sequence is CASSENLAEPYEQYF. The CDR3 nucleotides read TGCGCCAGCAGCGAAAACTTAGCGGAACCTTACGAGCAGTACTTC.

This clonotype was counted once. The chain uses TRBV7-8 and TRBJ2-3; no reliable D call. The J call may be mistaken, given a closer DNA end match to TRBJ1-5. The CDR3 is made up of 17 amino acids. The V gene's germline CDR1 is SGHVS and CDR2 FQNEAQ. CDR3 coding DNA: TGTGCCAGCAGCTTATTAGCGGGAGCTTCTCACACAGATACGCAGCATTTT. Protein product: CASSLLAGASHTDTQHF.

This clonotype was observed many times. This chain joins TRBV20-1 and TRBJ2-4; tentatively, D is TRBD2 (6 bases). The V end was cut by 6 bases, the J end by 8 bases, with 20 bases between. Germline V lookup: CDR1 DFQATT, CDR2 SNEGSKA (reference sequence). CDR3 size: 14 residues. The CDR3 DNA follows: TGCAGTGCCCCAGCTTGGACTATTCCGGACATTCAGTACTTC. It specifies CSAPAWTIPDIQYF.

This clonotype was observed many times. The chain has TRBV5-1 and TRBJ1-4, with TRBD1 as a possible D gene (5 bases). Germline V gives CDR1 SGHRS, CDR2 YFSETQ. Trimming removed 4 bases at V and 5 bases at J, with 12 bases between. This CDR3 has 14 amino acids. CDR3 protein: CASSIGALNEKLFF. CDR3 nucleotide sequence: TGCGCCAGCAGCATAGGGGCCTTGAATGAAAAACTGTTTTTT. Full variable domain (outside the CDR3, taken from reference TRBV5-1 and TRBJ1-4): KAGVTQTPRYLIKTRGQQVTLSCSPISGHRSVSWYQQTPGQGLQFLFEYFSETQRNKGNFPGRFSGRQFSNSRSEMNVSTLELGDSALYLCASSIGALNEKLFFGSGTQLSVL.

This clonotype was counted many times. This chain uses TRBV5-5 with TRBJ1-5; 7 bases map to TRBD1. The CDR3 length is 15 residues. Germline V gene sequence: CDR1 SGHKS, CDR2 YYEKEE (reference sequence). J was trimmed by 3 bases and V by 2 bases; bases with no gene match: 5. For the CDR3, the DNA is TGTGCCAGCAGCTTCTTTGACAGGGACAATCAGCCCCAGCATTTT. This codes for CASSFFDRDNQPQHF.

This clonotype showed up many times. V gene TRBV20-1 combines with J gene TRBJ2-1, with 7 bases fitting TRBD2. J lost 8 bases, V lost 2 bases, and 18 bases had no gene match. The CDR3 consists of 17 residues. The V gene's germline CDR1 is DFQATT and CDR2 SNEGSKA (reference sequence). In DNA, the CDR3 is TGCAGTGCTAGACAAATTTCACTAGCGACCCCCTGGGATGAGCAGTTCTTC. Protein sequence: CSARQISLATPWDEQFF.

This clonotype was detected many times. The chain uses TRBV29-1 and TRBJ2-7; 9 nucleotides agree with TRBD1. The J segment lost 2 bases and the V segment lost 4 bases, leaving 9 bases of the junction unmatched. This CDR3 region has 15 residues. Germline assignment: CDR1 SQVTM and CDR2 ANQGSEA. The DNA for the CDR3 is TGCAGCGTTGGGGGGGACAGGGCTTATCCCTACGAGCAGTACTTC. Translated: CSVGGDRAYPYEQYF.

This chain connects TRBV30 to TRBJ1-1; 10 bases are shared with TRBD1. The length of the CDR3 is 15 residues. The V and J ends lost 3 bases and 1 base, in that order; junction bases with no gene match: 5. Germline CDR1 GTSNPN, CDR2 SVGIG (reference sequence). CDR3 coding DNA: TGTGCCTGGAGGGCCTGGGACAGGGGGAACACTGAAGCTTTCTTT. This encodes CAWRAWDRGNTEAFF.

This clonotype was seen many times. The rearrangement links TRBV29-1 to TRBJ2-1; D is perhaps TRBD2 (5 bases). The CDR3 is 13 residues long. V was pared by 6 bases and J by 5 bases, with 14 bases between. In germline, CDR1 is SQVTM, CDR2 ANQGSEA. The DNA of the CDR3 is TGCAGCGTGCAGAGGCGGGTAAACAATGAGCAGTTCTTC. Its translation is CSVQRRVNNEQFF.

The gene calls are TRBV7-6 and TRBJ2-1; D is undetermined. The V gene's germline CDR1 is SGHVS and CDR2 FNYEAQ. V lost 1 base, J lost 12 bases, and 10 bases lay in between. The CDR3 has 12 residues. CDR3 loop: CASSLEDDRQFF. CDR3 sequence (DNA): TGTGCCAGCAGCTTAGAGGATGATCGGCAGTTCTTC.

The chain links TRBV4-1 to TRBJ2-2, with TRBD2 identical over 7 bases. J gave up 2 bases and V 5 bases, and 11 bases lay outside the gene matches. There are 17 residues in the CDR3. In germline, CDR1 is MGHRA, CDR2 YSYEKL. CDR3 DNA: TGCGCCAGCAGCGAACCGTGGCGGGAGATTAACACCGGGGAGCTGTTTTTT. It yields the protein CASSEPWREINTGELFF.

This clonotype was seen only a few times. The rearrangement joins TRBV20-1 to TRBJ2-7, with D hard to call. This CDR3 region has 10 residues. Germline V gene lookup returns CDR1 DFQATT and CDR2 SNEGSKA (reference sequence). Trimming took off 6 bases at V and 5 bases at J, with 8 bases between the two ends. CDR3 nucleotide sequence: TGCAGTGCGAACATAGACGAGCAGTACTTC. Protein sequence: CSANIDEQYF.

This clonotype was observed once. The chain has TRBV4-1 and TRBJ2-1; unclear D gene. Deletions cut 1 base from V and 10 bases from J, with 8 bases between. This CDR3 has 12 residues. Germline V lookup: CDR1 MGHRA, CDR2 YSYEKL. DNA for the CDR3: TGCGCCAGCAGCCAAGGATTCGGGGAGCAGTTCTTC. Translated: CASSQGFGEQFF.

Worth noting for this clonotype: Sequence at one end of the junction differs from germline and may be a read error. The CDR3 is CASSLGDFTQHFF. The CDR3 DNA is TGTGCCAGCAGCTTAGGGGACTTCACACAGCACTTCTTC. The chain combines TRBV7-3 with TRBJ2-1; possibly TRBD2 for D (6 bases). Germline lookup yields CDR1 SGHTA and CDR2 FQGTGA. CDR3 size: 13 residues.

Only a few counts were recorded for this clonotype. J is TRBJ2-7 and V is TRBV20-1, with 15 bases aligning to TRBD2. The CDR3 loop spans 18 amino acids. Looked up from germline, CDR1 is DFQATT and CDR2 is SNEGSKA (reference sequence). The trim removed 1 base at V and 7 bases at J, leaving 14 bases unmatched. CDR3 amino acids: CSARVPGLAGGSRWEQYF. The CDR3 DNA reads as TGCAGTGCTAGAGTCCCGGGACTAGCGGGAGGTTCTCGTTGGGAGCAGTACTTC.

This clonotype has only a few counts. The J gene is TRBJ2-5, the V gene TRBV5-1; perhaps TRBD1 as D (6 bases). The CDR3 is made up of 14 amino acids. From germline, CDR1 is SGHRS and CDR2 YFSETQ. V lost 3 bases, J lost 5 bases, and 14 bases lay in between. In DNA form, the CDR3 reads TGCGCCAGCAGCTCCAGGGGTTTGAGTGAGACCCAGTACTTC. This encodes CASSSRGLSETQYF.

The chain joins TRBV20-1 to TRBJ2-5; 13 bases align to TRBD2. Germline values: CDR1 DFQATT, CDR2 SNEGSKA (reference sequence). The CDR3 runs 16 residues. Germline trimming cut 1 base from V and 3 bases from J; bases unmatched to any gene: 5. CDR3 in DNA: TGCAGTGCTAGAGGGACTAGCGGGAGAGATGAAGAGACCCAGTACTTC. Translation: CSARGTSGRDEETQYF.

This clonotype was counted many times. The rearrangement links TRBV24-1 to TRBJ2-1, with D perhaps matching TRBD2 (5 bases). CDR1 is KGHDR and CDR2 is SFDVKD in the germline V gene. This CDR3 has 15 residues. Trimming cost V 3 bases and J 8 bases, with 16 bases left between them. This CDR3 reads CATSDPGLVQDEQFF. The CDR3 bases are TGTGCCACCAGTGATCCCGGACTCGTCCAAGATGAGCAGTTCTTC.